This T cell receptor (beta chain) was identified in a study of Ad26.COV2.S vaccination and SARS-CoV-2 variants. Looking at the study overall: Intramuscularly, Ad26.COV2.S was given either once or twice, 56 days apart. Study-level results: Responses of T cells in total may have been underestimated by the TCR breadth and depth analyses. Higher spike-specific TCR breadth was found in vaccine recipients than in placebo recipients.

The method was immunoSEQ multiplex PCR; TCRdb's version includes in-frame clones alone and lacks a portion of them. The table has 450,000 to 550,000 clones, approximately 90% seen once. Specified treatment: roughly 18 received Ad26.COV2.S at low or high dose, single or two shots; 5 received placebo; per-sample allocation not given. The investigators took samples on day 63 after the first vaccine or placebo injection. Looked up from germline, CDR1 is MGHRA and CDR2 is YSYEKL. CDR3 length: 15 amino acids. V lost 8 bases to trimming and J lost 2 bases, with 18 bases between them. About this clone itself: The antigen remains undetermined.

Source: peripheral blood, taken in a trial of Ad26.COV2.S vaccine versus placebo. This chain joins TRBV4-1 and TRBJ2-5; a weak D match, TRBD1 (5 bases). This receptor was obtained from a person between 18 and 65 years old who received the Ad26.COV2.S COVID-19 vaccine or a placebo. The CDR3 DNA follows: TGCGCCAGCTCGCAGGGCTACAGCTTTCAAGAGACCCAGTACTTC. Amino acids: CASSQGYSFQETQYF.